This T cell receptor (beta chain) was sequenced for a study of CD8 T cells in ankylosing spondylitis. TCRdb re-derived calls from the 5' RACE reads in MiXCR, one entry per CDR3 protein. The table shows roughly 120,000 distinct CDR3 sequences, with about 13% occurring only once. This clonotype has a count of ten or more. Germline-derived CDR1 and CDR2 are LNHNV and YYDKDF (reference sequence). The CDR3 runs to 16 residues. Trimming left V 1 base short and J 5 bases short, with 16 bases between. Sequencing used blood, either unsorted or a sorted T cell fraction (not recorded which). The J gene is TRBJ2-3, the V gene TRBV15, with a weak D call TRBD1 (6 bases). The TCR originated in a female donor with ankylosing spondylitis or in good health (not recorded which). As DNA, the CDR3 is TGTGCCACCAGCAGAGCGCGAGAGACAGGCGGAGATACGCAGTATTTT. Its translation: CATSRARETGGDTQYF.